Listed below are T cell receptor beta chains from one sample, sequenced in a study of blood T cell repertoires in COVID-19. Libraries were prepared by immunoSEQ multiplex PCR; TCRdb keeps only in-frame clonotypes and omits some of them. The table lists about 270,000 clones, about 87% of them singletons, with under 3.5% in the top ten. Sequencing was carried out using PBMCs or T cells enriched from blood (not recorded which). The source is a woman aged 50 to 60 who had recovered from COVID-19. CDR3s include the opening cysteine and the closing phenylalanine or tryptophan. Each record gives: J gene, clone size, D gene, V gene, CDR3 DNA, CDR3 protein. The D gene is left open where the match is weak. The size field is filled for only some rows; it gives once, few, many or a size class.

j_call: TRBJ1-3; clone_size: .; d_call: .; v_call: TRBV2; cdr3_nt: TGTGCCAGCAACCAACCCGGACACCGCTCTGGAAACACCATATATTTT; cdr3_aa: CASNQPGHRSGNTIYF
j_call: TRBJ2-7; clone_size: .; d_call: TRBD2; v_call: TRBV7-3; cdr3_nt: TGTGCCAGCAGCTTCAGCGGGAGGCCCCCCTACGAGCAGTACTTC; cdr3_aa: CASSFSGRPPYEQYF
j_call: TRBJ2-7; clone_size: .; d_call: .; v_call: TRBV18; cdr3_nt: TGTGCCAGCTCGCAGGACACCCGCTCCTACGAGCAGTACTTC; cdr3_aa: CASSQDTRSYEQYF
j_call: TRBJ2-1; clone_size: .; d_call: .; v_call: TRBV7-3; cdr3_nt: TGTGCCAGCAGCCAGGGGCTTGCTTACAATGAGCAGTTCTTC; cdr3_aa: CASSQGLAYNEQFF
j_call: TRBJ1-1; clone_size: .; d_call: .; v_call: TRBV16; cdr3_nt: TGTGCCAGCACCCTAGCCCGGATGAACACTGAAGCTTTCTTT; cdr3_aa: CASTLARMNTEAFF
j_call: TRBJ1-6; clone_size: .; d_call: .; v_call: TRBV28; cdr3_nt: TGTGCCAGCAGTTTTGAGGGATTCCAATCACCCCTCCACTTT; cdr3_aa: CASSFEGFQSPLHF
j_call: TRBJ1-2; clone_size: .; d_call: .; v_call: TRBV12-3/TRBV12-4; cdr3_nt: TGTGCCAGCAATGGGCAGAGTGGCTACACCTTC; cdr3_aa: CASNGQSGYTF
j_call: TRBJ1-5; clone_size: .; d_call: .; v_call: TRBV25-1; cdr3_nt: TGTGCCAGCAGTGATGGTGCCAGAGGGTGGCAGCCCCAGCATTTT; cdr3_aa: CASSDGARGWQPQHF
j_call: TRBJ2-1; clone_size: .; d_call: TRBD2; v_call: TRBV24-1; cdr3_nt: TGTGCCACCAGTGATTTTGCTAGCGGGACCTACAATGAGCAGTTCTTC; cdr3_aa: CATSDFASGTYNEQFF
j_call: TRBJ1-6; clone_size: once; d_call: .; v_call: TRBV6-6; cdr3_nt: TGTGCCAGCACCAGGGAGGGGTGGCTTTCACCCCTCCACTTT; cdr3_aa: CASTREGWLSPLHF
j_call: TRBJ2-7; clone_size: .; d_call: .; v_call: TRBV2; cdr3_nt: TGTGCCAGCAGTGATCGGCTAGCGACCTACGAGCAGTACTTC; cdr3_aa: CASSDRLATYEQYF
j_call: TRBJ2-1; clone_size: once; d_call: TRBD2; v_call: TRBV3-1/TRBV3-2; cdr3_nt: TGTGCCAGCAGCCTCAAAACGGGGGGATCTGTCAATGAGCAGTTCTTC; cdr3_aa: CASSLKTGGSVNEQFF
j_call: TRBJ2-5; clone_size: .; d_call: .; v_call: TRBV27; cdr3_nt: TGTGCCAGCATGGGGGCCCGGGAGACCCAGTACTTC; cdr3_aa: CASMGARETQYF
j_call: TRBJ2-7; clone_size: .; d_call: TRBD2; v_call: TRBV4-3; cdr3_nt: TGCGCCAGCGGCCGAGGACTAGCGCCCTCCTACGAGCAGTACTTC; cdr3_aa: CASGRGLAPSYEQYF
j_call: TRBJ1-1; clone_size: .; d_call: .; v_call: TRBV5-4; cdr3_nt: TGTGCCAGCAGACATCCGGACAGGAACACTGAAGCTTTCTTT; cdr3_aa: CASRHPDRNTEAFF
j_call: TRBJ2-7; clone_size: .; d_call: TRBD2; v_call: TRBV6-2/TRBV6-3; cdr3_nt: TGTGCCAGCAGTTCCGGGGGACTAGCGGGATTCTCCTACGAGCAGTACTTC; cdr3_aa: CASSSGGLAGFSYEQYF
j_call: TRBJ1-4; clone_size: .; d_call: TRBD1; v_call: TRBV18; cdr3_nt: TGTGCCAGCTCATCCGACAGGGATGAAAAACTGTTTTTT; cdr3_aa: CASSSDRDEKLFF
j_call: TRBJ2-2; clone_size: .; d_call: TRBD1; v_call: TRBV6-5; cdr3_nt: TGTGCCAGCAGGAAATCGGACAGGGGTAGCGGGGAGCTGTTTTTT; cdr3_aa: CASRKSDRGSGELFF
j_call: TRBJ1-5; clone_size: .; d_call: TRBD1; v_call: TRBV6-2/TRBV6-3; cdr3_nt: TGTGCCAGCAGTCCACGACAGGGTAGTACTCAGCCCCAGCATTTT; cdr3_aa: CASSPRQGSTQPQHF
j_call: TRBJ2-1; clone_size: few; d_call: .; v_call: TRBV18; cdr3_nt: TGTGCCAGCTCAGACAGATATGGGGATGAGCAGTTCTTC; cdr3_aa: CASSDRYGDEQFF
j_call: TRBJ2-3; clone_size: once; d_call: .; v_call: TRBV4-1; cdr3_nt: TGCGCCAGCAGCCAAGATTTGGGGGCCAGCACAGATACGCAGTATTTT; cdr3_aa: CASSQDLGASTDTQYF
j_call: TRBJ1-2; clone_size: .; d_call: TRBD1; v_call: TRBV3-1/TRBV3-2; cdr3_nt: TGTGCCAGCAGCTGGGACAGGGGGGACTATGGCTACACCTTC; cdr3_aa: CASSWDRGDYGYTF
j_call: TRBJ1-1; clone_size: .; d_call: .; v_call: TRBV27; cdr3_nt: TGTGCCAGCAATAGAATGGGGGCGAGCGACACTGAAGCTTTCTTT; cdr3_aa: CASNRMGASDTEAFF
j_call: TRBJ2-1; clone_size: once; d_call: TRBD2; v_call: TRBV7-3; cdr3_nt: TGTGCCAGCAGCAAGGGACTAGCGGGAGATGAGCAGTTCTTC; cdr3_aa: CASSKGLAGDEQFF
j_call: TRBJ1-6; clone_size: once; d_call: TRBD1; v_call: TRBV7-3; cdr3_nt: TGTGCCAGCAGCTTAGACAGGGGACGTAGTTCACCCCTCCACTTT; cdr3_aa: CASSLDRGRSSPLHF
j_call: TRBJ1-1; clone_size: .; d_call: .; v_call: TRBV7-2; cdr3_nt: TGTGCCAGCAGCTTAGCAGGGGCAGGGGAAGCTTTCTTT; cdr3_aa: CASSLAGAGEAFF
j_call: TRBJ2-7; clone_size: once; d_call: TRBD1; v_call: TRBV6-5; cdr3_nt: TGTGCCAGCAGTTACTCCGGGACAGGGCTCTACGAGCAGTACTTC; cdr3_aa: CASSYSGTGLYEQYF
j_call: TRBJ2-7; clone_size: .; d_call: TRBD2; v_call: TRBV7-2; cdr3_nt: TGTGCCAGCAGCATACTAGCGGGAGAAGCTTACGAGCAGTACTTC; cdr3_aa: CASSILAGEAYEQYF
j_call: TRBJ1-4; clone_size: .; d_call: .; v_call: TRBV2; cdr3_nt: TGTGCCAGCAGTGCCCAAGGGGGGGCCGGTGAAAAACTGTTTTTT; cdr3_aa: CASSAQGGAGEKLFF
j_call: TRBJ1-2; clone_size: .; d_call: .; v_call: TRBV19; cdr3_nt: TGTGCCAGTACCCAGGACAGAACTACTAACTATGGCTACACCTTC; cdr3_aa: CASTQDRTTNYGYTF
j_call: TRBJ1-1; clone_size: .; d_call: .; v_call: TRBV6-6; cdr3_nt: TGTGCCAGCAGTTACTCGGTAGGGGTTACTGAAGCTTTCTTT; cdr3_aa: CASSYSVGVTEAFF
j_call: TRBJ1-5; clone_size: .; d_call: .; v_call: TRBV27; cdr3_nt: TGTGCCAGCAGTCCCCGGAGAGGGAGTGATTCGGATCAGCCCCAGCATTTT; cdr3_aa: CASSPRRGSDSDQPQHF
j_call: TRBJ1-5; clone_size: .; d_call: .; v_call: TRBV19; cdr3_nt: TGTGCCAGTAGTATTCGGGGGGCTCAGAATCAGCCCCAGCATTTT; cdr3_aa: CASSIRGAQNQPQHF
j_call: TRBJ1-4; clone_size: .; d_call: TRBD1; v_call: TRBV5-4; cdr3_nt: TGTGCCAGCACAACAGGGGGCGCGGGTAGTGAAAAACTGTTTTTT; cdr3_aa: CASTTGGAGSEKLFF
j_call: TRBJ1-5; clone_size: .; d_call: TRBD1; v_call: TRBV30; cdr3_nt: TGTGCCTGGGGGCGATCACCAACCGGGACAGGGGGCGGTCAGCCCCAGCATTTT; cdr3_aa: CAWGRSPTGTGGGQPQHF
j_call: TRBJ2-1; clone_size: .; d_call: .; v_call: TRBV7-3; cdr3_nt: TGTGCCAGCAGCCCCGCGAGGTCCCCCTCGGGGGAGCAGTTCTTC; cdr3_aa: CASSPARSPSGEQFF
j_call: TRBJ1-1; clone_size: .; d_call: TRBD1; v_call: TRBV27; cdr3_nt: TGTGCCAGCAGTAGGACAGGGGACCATGGGACTGAAGCTTTCTTT; cdr3_aa: CASSRTGDHGTEAFF
j_call: TRBJ2-2; clone_size: once; d_call: TRBD1; v_call: TRBV5-1; cdr3_nt: TGCGCCAGCAGCTTGACAGGGGGTATGGCCGGGGAGCTGTTTTTT; cdr3_aa: CASSLTGGMAGELFF
j_call: TRBJ1-3; clone_size: .; d_call: .; v_call: TRBV9; cdr3_nt: TGTGCCAGCAGCGCGAGGGCGGCCTCTGGAAACACCATATATTTT; cdr3_aa: CASSARAASGNTIYF
j_call: TRBJ1-2; clone_size: .; d_call: .; v_call: TRBV4-3; cdr3_nt: TGCGCCAGCAGCCACCATGTTAGTGGCTACACCTTC; cdr3_aa: CASSHHVSGYTF
j_call: TRBJ1-4; clone_size: .; d_call: TRBD1; v_call: TRBV11-2; cdr3_nt: TGTGCCAGCAGCTCCCGGGACAGGGGCATCGCTAATGAAAAACTGTTTTTT; cdr3_aa: CASSSRDRGIANEKLFF
j_call: TRBJ1-5; clone_size: .; d_call: TRBD1; v_call: TRBV3-1/TRBV3-2; cdr3_nt: TGTGCCAGCAGTCTCGGGACAGGATATCAGCCCCAGCATTTT; cdr3_aa: CASSLGTGYQPQHF
j_call: TRBJ2-1; clone_size: .; d_call: TRBD2; v_call: TRBV12-3/TRBV12-4; cdr3_nt: TGTGCCAGCGGGAGGGGATACAATGAGCAGTTCTTC; cdr3_aa: CASGRGYNEQFF
j_call: TRBJ1-1; clone_size: .; d_call: TRBD1; v_call: TRBV7-3; cdr3_nt: TGTGCCAGCAGCTTCTTAGGGACAGGGAAGAACACTGAAGCTTTCTTT; cdr3_aa: CASSFLGTGKNTEAFF
j_call: TRBJ1-2; clone_size: .; d_call: TRBD1; v_call: TRBV30; cdr3_nt: TGTGCCTGGAGTTCCCCGTACGGGGACAGCTATGGCTACACCTTC; cdr3_aa: CAWSSPYGDSYGYTF
j_call: TRBJ1-2; clone_size: .; d_call: .; v_call: TRBV4-1; cdr3_nt: TGCGCCAGCAGCCCGAGGGAACAAACCTATGGCTACACCTTC; cdr3_aa: CASSPREQTYGYTF
j_call: TRBJ1-2; clone_size: .; d_call: TRBD1; v_call: TRBV10-2; cdr3_nt: TGCGCCAGCCGTGGACAGGGGGCAATCGGCTATGGCTACACCTTC; cdr3_aa: CASRGQGAIGYGYTF
j_call: TRBJ2-1; clone_size: .; d_call: .; v_call: TRBV2; cdr3_nt: TGTGCCAGCAGTGGGGGACTTAAAGGGGATGAGCAGTTCTTC; cdr3_aa: CASSGGLKGDEQFF
j_call: TRBJ2-7; clone_size: .; d_call: TRBD2; v_call: TRBV30; cdr3_nt: TGTGCCTGGAGCGCGGAGGCTAGCGGGATAAGGGAGCAGTACTTC; cdr3_aa: CAWSAEASGIREQYF
j_call: TRBJ1-2; clone_size: .; d_call: .; v_call: TRBV10-3; cdr3_nt: TGTGCCATCAGTGACCCAAACTTCAGGACAGATGGCTACACCTTC; cdr3_aa: CAISDPNFRTDGYTF
j_call: TRBJ2-1; clone_size: .; d_call: TRBD2; v_call: TRBV24-1; cdr3_nt: TGTGCCACCAGTGATACCACCGGGACTAGCGCGAACAATGAGCAGTTCTTC; cdr3_aa: CATSDTTGTSANNEQFF
j_call: TRBJ1-6; clone_size: .; d_call: TRBD1; v_call: TRBV27; cdr3_nt: TGTGCCAGCAGTTTAAGAGCGACAGGGGATTCACCCCTCCACTTT; cdr3_aa: CASSLRATGDSPLHF
j_call: TRBJ1-4; clone_size: .; d_call: .; v_call: TRBV3-1/TRBV3-2; cdr3_nt: TGTGCCAGCAGCCACGGAGGGCGCAGTAATGAAAAACTGTTTTTT; cdr3_aa: CASSHGGRSNEKLFF
j_call: TRBJ1-5; clone_size: .; d_call: TRBD1; v_call: TRBV6-2/TRBV6-3; cdr3_nt: TGTGCCAGCAGCGACAGGGTGAATCAGCCCCAGCATTTT; cdr3_aa: CASSDRVNQPQHF
j_call: TRBJ2-1; clone_size: .; d_call: TRBD2; v_call: TRBV9; cdr3_nt: TGTGCCAGCAGCTTCCGGACTAGCGGGAGGGTCGGGCAGTTCTTC; cdr3_aa: CASSFRTSGRVGQFF
j_call: TRBJ1-6; clone_size: .; d_call: .; v_call: TRBV28; cdr3_nt: TGTGCCAGCAGTTTTACCATCGAATCTTCGGCCCTCCACTTT; cdr3_aa: CASSFTIESSALHF
j_call: TRBJ1-1; clone_size: .; d_call: .; v_call: TRBV27; cdr3_nt: TGTGCCAGCAGTTTAAGATTTGGCAAGGGAGGGGACACTGAAGCTTTCTTT; cdr3_aa: CASSLRFGKGGDTEAFF
j_call: TRBJ2-1; clone_size: .; d_call: .; v_call: TRBV7-2; cdr3_nt: TGTGCCAGCAGCCTTCAAGGGGCCGGGCTTAAGGATGAGCAGTTCTTC; cdr3_aa: CASSLQGAGLKDEQFF
j_call: TRBJ2-7; clone_size: .; d_call: .; v_call: TRBV28; cdr3_nt: TGTGCCAGCAGTTTACCGGGAGCCCGCTGGGAGCAGTACTTC; cdr3_aa: CASSLPGARWEQYF
j_call: TRBJ1-4; clone_size: .; d_call: TRBD1; v_call: TRBV29-1; cdr3_nt: TGCAGCGTGGGCAGGGGGAATGAAAAACTGTTTTTT; cdr3_aa: CSVGRGNEKLFF